Below, one T cell receptor (beta chain) is given with its context. No antigen is known for it. No quality values exist for individual bases; no much larger clone is one base distant. These data are taken from a study of blood T cell repertoires in COVID-19 (dated by TCRdb to between 2020 and 2021). With respect to the entire study: Samples from collaborators originated in the United States, Italy and Spain and spanned both the acute and convalescent phases of COVID-19. The material from the prospective study consisted of cDNA or gDNA derived from T cells, B-cell-depleted T cells, or PBMCs. Deeply sampled blood TCRbeta repertoires from subjects exposed to, actively infected with, or recovered from COVID-19 were included in the dataset. The repertoires were made available in a free public database intended to serve as a resource for research on the immune response to SARS-CoV-2. The samples were drawn from two sources: the first 160 participants of the ongoing ImmuneRACE study, and over 1,000 subjects contributed by 6 global collaborators. Sample metadata almost always included a de-identified subject ID, COVID-19 status, age in years and sex. Where HLA class I and class II types were available, the types were taken from metadata supplied by the sample provider, not from assay-based typing. Results the study describes overall, beyond this receptor: The quantity of clinical and demographic metadata differed by source and by participant and was supplied without curation.

From a lookup of the germline V gene, CDR1 and CDR2 are MNHEY and SVGAGI. The cysteine opens and the phenylalanine closes a CDR3 of 12 amino acids. Only the CDR3 portion is preserved as DNA: 36 bases, with reading frame beginning at the first base. The trim is 10 bases for V and 7 bases for J, with a gap of 14 bases between the germline ends. TCRbeta CDR3 regions were amplified from genomic DNA by means of the immunoSEQ Assay, a bias-controlled multiplex PCR. The paper's processing steps were these. The number of nucleated cells in each sample was estimated by amplification of reference gene primers within the assay. Sequence reads were collapsed and filtered to measure the absolute abundance of every unique TCRbeta CDR3 rearrangement. Productive Simpson clonality was computed per sample as the square root of Simpson's diversity index over productive rearrangements. TCRdb retrieved this table from immuneACCESS and kept in-frame rearrangements only. Not all clones are present; in checked studies, unresolved V genes account for under half, and no reason is known for the remainder. For V, J and clone size, that table is used; D and trimming come from the DNA. The sample profile shows 200,000 to 250,000 clones; 88% of them were found once. The ten top clones hold approximately 2.6% of the sample.

Whole blood was collected in K2EDTA tubes by collaborating institutions according to the institutions' own protocols. For TCRbeta analysis, collaborators shipped samples as frozen whole blood, isolated PBMCs, or DNA extracted from either of those sample types. The receptor was derived from a woman aged 60-75 years with acute or convalescent COVID-19. Sequencing was done on a sample of peripheral blood. This chain is built from TRBV6-5 and TRBJ2-1; matching of 5 bases hints at TRBD2 as the D gene. The bases read TGTGCCACCGGTTGGGAGTTAAATGAGCAGTTCTTC. It is translated as CATGWELNEQFF.